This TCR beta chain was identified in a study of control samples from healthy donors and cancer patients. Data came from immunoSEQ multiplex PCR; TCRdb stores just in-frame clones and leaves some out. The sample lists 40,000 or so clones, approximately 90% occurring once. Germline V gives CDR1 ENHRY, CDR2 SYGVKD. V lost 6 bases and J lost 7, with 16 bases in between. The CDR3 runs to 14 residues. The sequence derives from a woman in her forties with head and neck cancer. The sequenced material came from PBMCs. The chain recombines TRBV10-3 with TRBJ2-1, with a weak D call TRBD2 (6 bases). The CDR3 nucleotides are TGTGCCATCAGAGCTTCGGGACTCGCTAATGAGCAGTTCTTC. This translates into CAIRASGLANEQFF.